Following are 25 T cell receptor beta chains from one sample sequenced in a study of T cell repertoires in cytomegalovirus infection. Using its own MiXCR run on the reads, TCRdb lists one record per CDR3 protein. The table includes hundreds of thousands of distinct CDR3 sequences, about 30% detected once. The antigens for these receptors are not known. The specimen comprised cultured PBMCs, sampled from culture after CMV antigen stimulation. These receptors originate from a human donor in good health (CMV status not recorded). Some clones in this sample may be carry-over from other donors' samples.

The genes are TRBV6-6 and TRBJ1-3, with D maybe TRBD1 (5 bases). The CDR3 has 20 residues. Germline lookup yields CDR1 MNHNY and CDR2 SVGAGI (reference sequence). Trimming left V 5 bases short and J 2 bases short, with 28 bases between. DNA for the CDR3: TGTGCCAGCAGTGATAGGGGAGGGCAGGACCCATATGATACTGGAAACACCATATATTTT. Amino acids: CASSDRGGQDPYDTGNTIYF.

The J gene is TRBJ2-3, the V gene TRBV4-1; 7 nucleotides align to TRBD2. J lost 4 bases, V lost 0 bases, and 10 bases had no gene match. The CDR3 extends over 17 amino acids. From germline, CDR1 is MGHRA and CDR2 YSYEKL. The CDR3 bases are TGCGCCAGCAGCCAAGAGATGCTTGGGAGGGGACCAGATACGCAGTATTTT. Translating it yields CASSQEMLGRGPDTQYF.

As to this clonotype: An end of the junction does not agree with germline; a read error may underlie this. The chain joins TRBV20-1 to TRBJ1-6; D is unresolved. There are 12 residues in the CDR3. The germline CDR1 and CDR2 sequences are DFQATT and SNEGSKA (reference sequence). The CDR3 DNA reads TGCAGTGCCAGAGGGCTCGAGTCACCCCTCCACTTT. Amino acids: CSARGLESPLHF.

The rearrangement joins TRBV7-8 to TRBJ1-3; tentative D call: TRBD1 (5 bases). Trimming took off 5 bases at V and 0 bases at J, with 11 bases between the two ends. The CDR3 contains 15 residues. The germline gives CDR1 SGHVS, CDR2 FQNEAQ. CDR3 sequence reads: CASSRSGGSGNTIYF. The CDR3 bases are TGTGCCAGCAGCCGGTCCGGGGGCTCTGGAAACACCATATATTTT.

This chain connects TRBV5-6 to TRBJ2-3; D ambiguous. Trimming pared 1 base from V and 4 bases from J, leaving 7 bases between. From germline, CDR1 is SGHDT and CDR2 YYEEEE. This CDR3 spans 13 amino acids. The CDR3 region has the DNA TGTGCCAGCAGCTTGATTTTTCCAGATACGCAGTATTTT. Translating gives CASSLIFPDTQYF.

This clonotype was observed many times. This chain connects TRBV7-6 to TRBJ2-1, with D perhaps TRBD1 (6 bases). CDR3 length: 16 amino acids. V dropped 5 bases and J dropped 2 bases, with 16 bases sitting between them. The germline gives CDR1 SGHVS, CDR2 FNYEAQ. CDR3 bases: TGTGCCAGCAGCAACGAGGCAGGGGACGCCTACAATGAGCAGTTCTTC. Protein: CASSNEAGDAYNEQFF. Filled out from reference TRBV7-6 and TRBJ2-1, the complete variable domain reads GAGVSQSPRYKVTKRGQDVALRCDPISGHVSLYWYRQALGQGPEFLTYFNYEAQQDKSGLPNDRFSAERPEGSISTLTIQRTEQRDSAMYRCASSNEAGDAYNEQFFGPGTRLTVL.

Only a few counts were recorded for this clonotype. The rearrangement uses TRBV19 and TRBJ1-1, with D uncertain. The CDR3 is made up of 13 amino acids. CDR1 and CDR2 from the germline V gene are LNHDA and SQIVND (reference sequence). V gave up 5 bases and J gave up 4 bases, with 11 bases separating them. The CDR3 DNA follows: TGTGCCAGTAGTTTCGCGGCGGGCACTGAAGCTTTCTTT. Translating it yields CASSFAAGTEAFF.

The CDR3 here is CASSFEGSYTF. Here the CDR3 DNA reads TGTGCCAGCAGCTTTGAGGGTAGCTACACCTTC. This chain connects TRBV7-9 to TRBJ1-2; D gene uncertain. CDR1 SEHNR and CDR2 FQNEAQ come from the germline V gene (reference sequence). The CDR3 is made up of 11 amino acids. Trimming stripped 3 bases from V and 9 bases from J, with 8 bases between. Full variable domain (outside the CDR3, taken from reference TRBV7-9 and TRBJ1-2): DTGVSQNPRHKITKRGQNVTFRCDPISEHNRLYWYRQTLGQGPEFLTYFQNEAQLEKSRLLSDRFSAERPKGSFSTLEIQRTEQGDSAMYLCASSFEGSYTFGSGTRLTVV.

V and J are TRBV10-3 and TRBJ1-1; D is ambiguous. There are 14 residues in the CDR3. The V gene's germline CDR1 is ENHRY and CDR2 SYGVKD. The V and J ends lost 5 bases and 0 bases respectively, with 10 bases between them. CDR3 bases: TGTGCCATCAGTTCAGGCTGGGTGAACACTGAAGCTTTCTTT. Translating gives CAISSGWVNTEAFF.

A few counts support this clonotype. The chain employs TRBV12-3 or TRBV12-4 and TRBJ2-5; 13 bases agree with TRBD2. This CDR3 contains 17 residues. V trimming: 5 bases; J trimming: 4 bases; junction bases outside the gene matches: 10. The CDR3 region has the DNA TGTGCCAGCAGTCGAACTAGCGGGGGGGCCGGCGGAGAGACCCAGTACTTC. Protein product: CASSRTSGGAGGETQYF.

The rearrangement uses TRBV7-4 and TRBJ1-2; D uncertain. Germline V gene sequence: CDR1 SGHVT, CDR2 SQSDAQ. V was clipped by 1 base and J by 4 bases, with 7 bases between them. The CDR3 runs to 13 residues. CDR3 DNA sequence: TGTGCCAGCAGCTTAGGTTATGTCTATGGCTACACCTTC. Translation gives CASSLGYVYGYTF.

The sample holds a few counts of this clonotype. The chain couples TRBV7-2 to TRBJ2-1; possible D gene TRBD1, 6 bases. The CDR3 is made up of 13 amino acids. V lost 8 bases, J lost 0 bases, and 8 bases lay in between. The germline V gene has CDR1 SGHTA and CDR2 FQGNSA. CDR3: CASGQSSYNEQFF. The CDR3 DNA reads TGTGCCAGCGGACAGAGCTCCTACAATGAGCAGTTCTTC.

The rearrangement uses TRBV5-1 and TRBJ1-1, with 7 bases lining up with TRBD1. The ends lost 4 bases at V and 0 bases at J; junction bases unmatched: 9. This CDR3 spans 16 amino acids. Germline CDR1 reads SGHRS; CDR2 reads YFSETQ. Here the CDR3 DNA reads TGCGCCAGCAGCCAGAAAGACAGGGATCTGAACACTGAAGCTTTCTTT. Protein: CASSQKDRDLNTEAFF.

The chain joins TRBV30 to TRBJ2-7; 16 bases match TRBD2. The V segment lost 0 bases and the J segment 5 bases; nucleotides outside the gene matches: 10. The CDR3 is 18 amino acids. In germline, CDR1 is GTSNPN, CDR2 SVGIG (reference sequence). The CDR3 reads CAWSVRGLAGGPWNEQYF. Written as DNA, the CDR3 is TGTGCCTGGAGTGTACGGGGACTAGCGGGAGGGCCGTGGAACGAGCAGTACTTC.

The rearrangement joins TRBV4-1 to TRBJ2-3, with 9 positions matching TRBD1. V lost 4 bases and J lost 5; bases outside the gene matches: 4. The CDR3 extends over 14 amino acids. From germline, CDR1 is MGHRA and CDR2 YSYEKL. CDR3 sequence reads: CASSPWTGEDTQYF. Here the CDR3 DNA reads TGCGCCAGCAGCCCATGGACAGGGGAAGATACGCAGTATTTT.

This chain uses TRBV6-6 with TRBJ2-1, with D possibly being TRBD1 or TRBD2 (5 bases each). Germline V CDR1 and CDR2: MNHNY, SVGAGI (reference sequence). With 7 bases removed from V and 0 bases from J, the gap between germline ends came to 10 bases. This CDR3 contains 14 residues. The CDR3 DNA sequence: TGTGCCAGCACCGGGGCCCACTCCTACAATGAGCAGTTCTTC. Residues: CASTGAHSYNEQFF.

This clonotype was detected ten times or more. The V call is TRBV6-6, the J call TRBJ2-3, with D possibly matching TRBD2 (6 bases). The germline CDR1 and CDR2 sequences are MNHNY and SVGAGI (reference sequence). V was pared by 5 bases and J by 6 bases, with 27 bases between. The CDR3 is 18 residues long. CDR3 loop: CASSTSKPGLAPRDTQYF. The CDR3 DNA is TGTGCCAGCAGTACATCTAAACCGGGACTTGCACCGCGGGATACGCAGTATTTT.

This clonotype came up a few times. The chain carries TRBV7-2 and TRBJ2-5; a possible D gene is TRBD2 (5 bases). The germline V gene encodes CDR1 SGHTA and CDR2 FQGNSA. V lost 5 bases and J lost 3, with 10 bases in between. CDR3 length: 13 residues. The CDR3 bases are TGTGCCAGCAGCCTAATGAGGGAAGAGACCCAGTACTTC. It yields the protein CASSLMREETQYF.

The CDR3 nucleotides read TGTGCCAGCAGCTTAGATGGGCTAGCAGTAAAGTACTTC. This encodes CASSLDGLAVKYF. This chain joins TRBV7-2 and TRBJ2-7; D might be TRBD2 (5 bases). The CDR3 runs 13 residues. Trimming took 1 base from V and 11 from J, leaving 15 bases between them. The germline CDR1 and CDR2 sequences are SGHTA and FQGNSA.

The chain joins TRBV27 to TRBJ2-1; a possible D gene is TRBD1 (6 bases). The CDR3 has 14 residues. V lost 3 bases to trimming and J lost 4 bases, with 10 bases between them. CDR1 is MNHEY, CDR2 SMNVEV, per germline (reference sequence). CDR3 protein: CASSLDSPYNEQFF. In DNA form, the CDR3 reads TGTGCCAGCAGTTTGGACAGCCCATACAATGAGCAGTTCTTC.

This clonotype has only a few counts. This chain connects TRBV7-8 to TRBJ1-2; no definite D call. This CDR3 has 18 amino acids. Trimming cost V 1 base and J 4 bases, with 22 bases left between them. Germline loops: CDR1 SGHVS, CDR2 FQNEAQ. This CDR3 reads CASSLGVDPMFTLYGYTF. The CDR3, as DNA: TGTGCCAGCAGCTTAGGAGTAGATCCCATGTTTACTCTCTATGGCTACACCTTC.

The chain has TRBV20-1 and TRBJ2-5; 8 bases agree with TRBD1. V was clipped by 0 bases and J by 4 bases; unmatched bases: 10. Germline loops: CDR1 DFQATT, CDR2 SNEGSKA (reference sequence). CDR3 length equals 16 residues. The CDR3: CSARDRFWGTGETQYF. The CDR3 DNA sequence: TGCAGTGCTAGAGATCGATTTTGGGGGACAGGAGAGACCCAGTACTTC.

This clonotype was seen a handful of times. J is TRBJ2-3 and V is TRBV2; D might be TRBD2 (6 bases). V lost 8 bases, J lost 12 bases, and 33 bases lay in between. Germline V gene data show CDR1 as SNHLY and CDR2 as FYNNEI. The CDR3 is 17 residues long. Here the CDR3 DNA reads TGTGCCAGCCGAGTAATGGGACTCCAATCCTCACAAGGAGCCCAGTATTTT. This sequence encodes CASRVMGLQSSQGAQYF.

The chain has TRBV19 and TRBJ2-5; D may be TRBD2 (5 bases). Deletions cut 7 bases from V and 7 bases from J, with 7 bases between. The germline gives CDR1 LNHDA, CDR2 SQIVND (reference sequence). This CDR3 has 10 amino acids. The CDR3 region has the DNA TGTGCCAGTAAAGGGAGGACCCAGTACTTC. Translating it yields CASKGRTQYF.

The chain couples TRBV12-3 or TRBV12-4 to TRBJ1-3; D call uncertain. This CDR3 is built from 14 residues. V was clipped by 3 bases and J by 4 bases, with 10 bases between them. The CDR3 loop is CASSFGPGGNTIYF. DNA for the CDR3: TGTGCCAGCAGTTTCGGGCCTGGGGGAAACACCATATATTTT.